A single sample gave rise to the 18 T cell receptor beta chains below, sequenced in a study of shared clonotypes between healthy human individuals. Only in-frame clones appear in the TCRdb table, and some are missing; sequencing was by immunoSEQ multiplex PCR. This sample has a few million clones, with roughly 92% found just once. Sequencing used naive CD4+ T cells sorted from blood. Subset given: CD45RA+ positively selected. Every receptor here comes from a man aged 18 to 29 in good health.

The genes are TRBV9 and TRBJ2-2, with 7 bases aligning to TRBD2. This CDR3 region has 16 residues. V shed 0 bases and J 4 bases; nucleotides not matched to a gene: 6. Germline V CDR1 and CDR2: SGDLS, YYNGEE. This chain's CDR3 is CASSVGIGRGTGELFF. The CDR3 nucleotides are TGTGCCAGCAGCGTAGGTATTGGGAGGGGCACCGGGGAGCTGTTTTTT.

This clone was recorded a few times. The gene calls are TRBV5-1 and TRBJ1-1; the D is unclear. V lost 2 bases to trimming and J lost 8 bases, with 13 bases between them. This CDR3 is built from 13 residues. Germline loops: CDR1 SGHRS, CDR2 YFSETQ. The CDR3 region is CASSFIGVREAFF. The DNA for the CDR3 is TGCGCCAGCAGCTTTATCGGGGTCAGAGAAGCTTTCTTT.

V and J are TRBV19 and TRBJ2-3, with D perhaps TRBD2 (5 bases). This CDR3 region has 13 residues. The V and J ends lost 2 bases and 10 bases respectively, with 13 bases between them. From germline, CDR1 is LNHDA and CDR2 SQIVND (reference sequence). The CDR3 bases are TGTGCCAGTAGTATAAGTCTAGCATCGGCGCAGTATTTT. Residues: CASSISLASAQYF. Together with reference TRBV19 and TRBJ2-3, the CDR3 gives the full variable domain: DGGITQSPKYLFRKEGQNVTLSCEQNLNHDAMYWYRQDPGQGLRLIYYSQIVNDFQKGDIAEGYSVSREKKESFPLTVTSAQKNPTAFYLCASSISLASAQYFGPGTRLTVL.

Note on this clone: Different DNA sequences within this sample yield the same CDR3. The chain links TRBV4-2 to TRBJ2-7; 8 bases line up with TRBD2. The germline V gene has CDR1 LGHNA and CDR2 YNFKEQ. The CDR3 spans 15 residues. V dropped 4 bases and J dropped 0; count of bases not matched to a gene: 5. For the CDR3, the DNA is TGTGCCAGCAGCCCAAGCGGGGGCAGCTCCTACGAGCAGTACTTC. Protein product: CASSPSGGSSYEQYF.

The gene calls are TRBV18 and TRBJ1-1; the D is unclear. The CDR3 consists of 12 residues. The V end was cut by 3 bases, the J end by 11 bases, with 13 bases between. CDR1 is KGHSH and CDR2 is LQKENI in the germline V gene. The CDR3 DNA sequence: TGTGCCAGCTCACCTAACCTCTTTGGTGCTTTCTTT. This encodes CASSPNLFGAFF.

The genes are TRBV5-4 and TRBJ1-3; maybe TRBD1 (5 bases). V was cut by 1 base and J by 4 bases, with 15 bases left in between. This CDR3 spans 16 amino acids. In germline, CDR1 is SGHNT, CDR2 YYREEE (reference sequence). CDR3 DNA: TGTGCCAGCAGCTTGAAGAAGGAGGGGACGGGAAACACCATATATTTT. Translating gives CASSLKKEGTGNTIYF.

CDR3 region: CASSRGGTLYNEQFF. CDR3 nucleotides: TGCGCCAGCAGCAGGGGAGGGACATTATACAATGAGCAGTTCTTC. The chain employs TRBV5-1 and TRBJ2-1; a weak D match, TRBD2 (7 bases). This CDR3 is 15 amino acids long. Germline V gene sequence: CDR1 SGHRS, CDR2 YFSETQ. V lost 4 bases, J lost 4 bases, and 15 bases lay in between.

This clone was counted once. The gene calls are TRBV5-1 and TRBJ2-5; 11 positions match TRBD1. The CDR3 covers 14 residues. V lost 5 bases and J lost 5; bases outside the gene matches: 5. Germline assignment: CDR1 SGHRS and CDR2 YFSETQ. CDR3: CASRMDRGRETQYF. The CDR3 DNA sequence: TGCGCCAGCAGGATGGACAGGGGGCGGGAGACCCAGTACTTC.

The CDR3 nucleotides are TGTGCCACCCAGATTTATGGCTACACCTTC. Amino acid sequence: CATQIYGYTF. The gene calls are TRBV6-1 and TRBJ1-2; no reliable D call. The V and J ends lost 10 bases and 5 bases respectively, with 8 bases between them. This CDR3 contains 10 residues. Germline V gene sequence: CDR1 MNHNS, CDR2 SASEGT.

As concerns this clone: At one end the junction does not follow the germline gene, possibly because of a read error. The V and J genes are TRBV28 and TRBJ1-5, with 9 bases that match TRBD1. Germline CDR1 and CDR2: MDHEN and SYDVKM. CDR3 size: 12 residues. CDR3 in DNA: TGTGCCAGCAGTTTGGGGACAGGGCCTCGGGATTTT. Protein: CASSLGTGPRDF.

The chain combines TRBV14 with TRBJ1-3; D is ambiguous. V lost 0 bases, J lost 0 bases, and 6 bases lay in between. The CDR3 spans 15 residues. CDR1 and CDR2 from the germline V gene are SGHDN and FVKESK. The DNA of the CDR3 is TGTGCCAGCAGCCAAGAAGGGCCCTCTGGAAACACCATATATTTT. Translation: CASSQEGPSGNTIYF.

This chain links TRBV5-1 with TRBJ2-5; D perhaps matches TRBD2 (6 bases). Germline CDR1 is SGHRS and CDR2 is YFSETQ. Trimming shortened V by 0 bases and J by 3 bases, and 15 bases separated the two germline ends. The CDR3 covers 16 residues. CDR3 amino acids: CASSLAPVGGEETQYF. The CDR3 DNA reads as TGCGCCAGCAGCTTGGCCCCCGTGGGAGGTGAAGAGACCCAGTACTTC.

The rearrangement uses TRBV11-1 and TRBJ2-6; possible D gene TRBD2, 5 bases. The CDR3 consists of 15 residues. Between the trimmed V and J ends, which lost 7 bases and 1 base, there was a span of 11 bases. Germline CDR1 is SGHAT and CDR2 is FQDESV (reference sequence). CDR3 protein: CASNAPGSGANVLTF. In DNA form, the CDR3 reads TGTGCCAGCAACGCTCCGGGATCTGGGGCCAACGTCCTGACTTTC.

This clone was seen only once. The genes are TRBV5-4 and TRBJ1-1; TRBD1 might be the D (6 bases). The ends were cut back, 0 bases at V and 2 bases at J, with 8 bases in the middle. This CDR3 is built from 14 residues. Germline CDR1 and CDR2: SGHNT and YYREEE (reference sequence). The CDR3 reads CASSLDRVNTEAFF. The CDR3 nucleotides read TGTGCCAGCAGCTTGGACAGGGTAAACACTGAAGCTTTCTTT.

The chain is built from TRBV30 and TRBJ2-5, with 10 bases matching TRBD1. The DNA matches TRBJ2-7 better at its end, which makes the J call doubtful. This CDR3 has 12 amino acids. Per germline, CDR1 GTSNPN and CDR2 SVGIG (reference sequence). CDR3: CAKRQGAYEQYF. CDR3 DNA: TGTGCCAAAAGACAGGGGGCGTACGAGCAGTACTTC.

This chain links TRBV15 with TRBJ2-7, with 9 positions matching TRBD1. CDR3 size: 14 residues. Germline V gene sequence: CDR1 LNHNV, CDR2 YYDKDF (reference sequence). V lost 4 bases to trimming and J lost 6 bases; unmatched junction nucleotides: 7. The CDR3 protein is CATSIRTGAGEQYF. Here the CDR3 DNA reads TGTGCCACCAGCATCAGGACAGGGGCGGGCGAGCAGTACTTC.

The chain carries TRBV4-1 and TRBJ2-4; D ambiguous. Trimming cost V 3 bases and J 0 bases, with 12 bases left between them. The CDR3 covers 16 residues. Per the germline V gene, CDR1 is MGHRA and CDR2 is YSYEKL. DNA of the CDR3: TGCGCCAGCAGCCATGTTCTCTTGGTAGCCAAAAACATTCAGTACTTC. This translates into CASSHVLLVAKNIQYF.

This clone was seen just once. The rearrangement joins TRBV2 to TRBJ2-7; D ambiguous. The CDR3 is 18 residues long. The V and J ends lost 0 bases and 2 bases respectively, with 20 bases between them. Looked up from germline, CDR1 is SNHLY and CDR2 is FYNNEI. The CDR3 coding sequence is TGTGCCAGCAGTGAAGCCGTGTTGGCGAGCGAGCCCGCCTACGAGCAGTACTTC. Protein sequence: CASSEAVLASEPAYEQYF.